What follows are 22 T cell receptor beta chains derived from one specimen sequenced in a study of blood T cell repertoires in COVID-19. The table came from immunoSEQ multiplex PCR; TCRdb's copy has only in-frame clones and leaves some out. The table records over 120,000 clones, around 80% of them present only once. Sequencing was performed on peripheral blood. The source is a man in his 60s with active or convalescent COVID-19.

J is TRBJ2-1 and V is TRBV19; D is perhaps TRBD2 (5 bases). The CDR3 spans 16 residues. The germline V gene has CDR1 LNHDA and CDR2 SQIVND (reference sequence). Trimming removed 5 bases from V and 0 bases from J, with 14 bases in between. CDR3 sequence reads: CASSPRTGSSYNEQFF. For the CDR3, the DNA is TGTGCCAGTAGTCCTCGGACGGGAAGCTCCTACAATGAGCAGTTCTTC.

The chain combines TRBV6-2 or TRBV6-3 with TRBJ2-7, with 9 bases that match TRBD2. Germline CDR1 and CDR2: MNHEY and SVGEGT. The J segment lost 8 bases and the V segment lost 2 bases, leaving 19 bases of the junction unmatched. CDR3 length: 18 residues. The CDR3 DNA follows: TGTGCCAGCAGTTACCAAGGCTTCCGGATAGCGGGAGTAGATCAGCAGTACGTC. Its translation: CASSYQGFRIAGVDQQYV.

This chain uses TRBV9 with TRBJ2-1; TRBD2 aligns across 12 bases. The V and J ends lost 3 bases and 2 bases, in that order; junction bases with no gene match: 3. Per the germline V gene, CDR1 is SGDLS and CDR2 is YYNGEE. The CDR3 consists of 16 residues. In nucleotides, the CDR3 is TGTGCCAGCAGCGGTACTAGCGGGGGGACCTACAATGAGCAGTTCTTC. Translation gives CASSGTSGGTYNEQFF.

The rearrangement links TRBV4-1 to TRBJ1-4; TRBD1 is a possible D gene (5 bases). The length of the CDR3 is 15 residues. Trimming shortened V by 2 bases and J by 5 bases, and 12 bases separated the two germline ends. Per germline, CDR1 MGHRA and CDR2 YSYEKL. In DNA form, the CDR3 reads TGCGCCAGCAGCCAAACAACGGGGGAGAATGAAAAACTGTTTTTT. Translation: CASSQTTGENEKLFF.

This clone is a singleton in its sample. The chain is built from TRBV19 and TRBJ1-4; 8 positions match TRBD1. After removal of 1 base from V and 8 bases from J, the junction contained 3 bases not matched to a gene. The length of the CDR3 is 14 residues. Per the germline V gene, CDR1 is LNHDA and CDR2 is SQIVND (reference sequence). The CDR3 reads CASSIGTGREKLFF. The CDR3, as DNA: TGTGCCAGTAGTATAGGGACAGGGCGCGAAAAACTGTTTTTT.

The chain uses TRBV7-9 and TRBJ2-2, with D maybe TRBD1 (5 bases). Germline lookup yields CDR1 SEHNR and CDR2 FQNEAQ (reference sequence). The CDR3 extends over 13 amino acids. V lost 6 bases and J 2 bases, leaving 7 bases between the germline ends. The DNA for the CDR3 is TGTGCCAGCAGGGACACCAACACCGGGGAGCTGTTTTTT. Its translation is CASRDTNTGELFF.

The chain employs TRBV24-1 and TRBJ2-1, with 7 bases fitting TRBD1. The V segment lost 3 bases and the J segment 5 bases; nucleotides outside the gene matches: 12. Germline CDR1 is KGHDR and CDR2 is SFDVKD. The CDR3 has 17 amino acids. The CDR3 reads CATSDLNPGQTHNEQFF. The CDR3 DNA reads TGTGCCACCAGTGATCTAAATCCGGGACAGACGCACAATGAGCAGTTCTTC.

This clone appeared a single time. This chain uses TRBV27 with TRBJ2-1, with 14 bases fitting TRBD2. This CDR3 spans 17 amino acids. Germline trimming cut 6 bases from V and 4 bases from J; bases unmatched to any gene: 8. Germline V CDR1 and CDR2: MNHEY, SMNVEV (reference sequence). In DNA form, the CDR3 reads TGTGCCAGCAGAAGACTAGCGGGAGGGCCAGGTTACAATGAGCAGTTCTTC. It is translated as CASRRLAGGPGYNEQFF.

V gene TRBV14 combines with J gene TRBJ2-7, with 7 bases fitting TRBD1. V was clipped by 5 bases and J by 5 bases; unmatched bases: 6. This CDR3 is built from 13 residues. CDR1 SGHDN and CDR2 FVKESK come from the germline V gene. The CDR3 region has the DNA TGTGCCAGCAGCATCACAGGGGCCCACGAGCAGTACGTC. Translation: CASSITGAHEQYV.

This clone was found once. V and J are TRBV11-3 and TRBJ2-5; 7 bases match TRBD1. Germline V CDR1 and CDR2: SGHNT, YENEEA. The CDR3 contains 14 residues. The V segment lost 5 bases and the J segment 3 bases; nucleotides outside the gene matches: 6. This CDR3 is CASSPRDRKETQYF. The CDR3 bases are TGTGCCAGCAGCCCCCGGGACAGAAAAGAGACCCAGTACTTC.

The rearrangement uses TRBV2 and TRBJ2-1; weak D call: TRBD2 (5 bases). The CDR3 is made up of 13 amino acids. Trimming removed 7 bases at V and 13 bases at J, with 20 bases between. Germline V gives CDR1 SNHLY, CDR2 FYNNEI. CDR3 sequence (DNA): TGTGCCAGCACCGGGGTGGGCATAGTAAACCAGTTCTTC. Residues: CASTGVGIVNQFF. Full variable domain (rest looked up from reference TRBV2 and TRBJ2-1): EPEVTQTPSHQVTQMGQEVILRCVPISNHLYFYWYRQILGQKVEFLVSFYNNEISEKSEIFDDQFSVERPDGSNFTLKIRSTKLEDSAMYFCASTGVGIVNQFFGPGTRLTVL.

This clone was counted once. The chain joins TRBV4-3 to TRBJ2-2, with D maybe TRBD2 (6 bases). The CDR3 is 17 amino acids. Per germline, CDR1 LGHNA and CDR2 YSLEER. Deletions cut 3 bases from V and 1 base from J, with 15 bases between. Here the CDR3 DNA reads TGCGCCAGCAGCCACTTTGATAGGCGGGAGAACACCGGGGAGCTGTTTTTT. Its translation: CASSHFDRRENTGELFF.

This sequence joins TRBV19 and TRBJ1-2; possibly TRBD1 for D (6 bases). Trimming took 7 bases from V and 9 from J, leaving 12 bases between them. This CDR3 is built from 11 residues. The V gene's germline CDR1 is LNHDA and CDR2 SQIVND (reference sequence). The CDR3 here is CASNVGARYTF. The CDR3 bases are TGTGCCAGTAACGTGGGGGCCCGCTACACCTTC.

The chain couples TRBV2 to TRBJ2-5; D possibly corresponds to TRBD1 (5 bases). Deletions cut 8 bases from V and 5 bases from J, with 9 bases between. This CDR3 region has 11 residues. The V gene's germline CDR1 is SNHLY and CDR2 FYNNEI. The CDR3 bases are TGTGCCAGCGGACAAGGGGAGACCCAGTACTTC. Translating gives CASGQGETQYF.

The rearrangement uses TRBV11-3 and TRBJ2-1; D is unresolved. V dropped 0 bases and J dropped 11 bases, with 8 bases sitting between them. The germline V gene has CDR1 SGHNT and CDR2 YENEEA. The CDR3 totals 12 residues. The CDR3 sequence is CASSLDSLKQFF. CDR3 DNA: TGTGCCAGCAGCTTAGATAGCTTAAAGCAGTTCTTC.

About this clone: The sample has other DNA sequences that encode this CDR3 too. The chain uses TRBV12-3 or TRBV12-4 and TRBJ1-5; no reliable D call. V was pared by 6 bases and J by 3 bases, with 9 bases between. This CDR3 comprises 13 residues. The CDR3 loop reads CASSLSSNQPQHF. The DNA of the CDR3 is TGTGCCAGCAGCCTGTCTTCCAATCAGCCCCAGCATTTT.

The CDR3 reads CASSHRDKPTGELFF. DNA for the CDR3: TGTGCCAGCAGCCACCGGGACAAACCAACCGGGGAGCTGTTTTTT. V and J are TRBV11-3 and TRBJ2-2, with TRBD1 as a possible D gene (6 bases). This CDR3 spans 15 amino acids. Trimming stripped 5 bases from V and 5 bases from J, with 15 bases between. Germline V CDR1 and CDR2: SGHNT, YENEEA.

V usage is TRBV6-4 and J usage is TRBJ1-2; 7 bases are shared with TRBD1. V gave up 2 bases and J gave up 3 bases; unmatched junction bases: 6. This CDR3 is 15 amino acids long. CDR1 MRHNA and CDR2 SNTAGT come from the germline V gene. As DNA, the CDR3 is TGTGCCAGCAGTGACGTTGCCGGGACAGACTATGGCTACACCTTC. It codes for CASSDVAGTDYGYTF.

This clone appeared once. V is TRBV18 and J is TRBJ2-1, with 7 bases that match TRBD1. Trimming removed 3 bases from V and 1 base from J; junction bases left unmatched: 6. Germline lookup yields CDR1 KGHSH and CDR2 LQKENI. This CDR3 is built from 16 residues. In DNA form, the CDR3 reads TGTGCCAGCTCACCGTCCCGGGACAGATCCTACAATGAGCAGTTCTTC. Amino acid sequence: CASSPSRDRSYNEQFF.

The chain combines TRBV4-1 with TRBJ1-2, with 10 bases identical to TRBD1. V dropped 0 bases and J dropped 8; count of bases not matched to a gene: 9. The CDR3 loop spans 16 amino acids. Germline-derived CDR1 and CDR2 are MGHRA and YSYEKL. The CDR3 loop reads CASSQEPGDRGRGYTF. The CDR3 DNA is TGCGCCAGCAGCCAAGAGCCCGGGGACAGGGGCAGGGGCTACACCTTC.

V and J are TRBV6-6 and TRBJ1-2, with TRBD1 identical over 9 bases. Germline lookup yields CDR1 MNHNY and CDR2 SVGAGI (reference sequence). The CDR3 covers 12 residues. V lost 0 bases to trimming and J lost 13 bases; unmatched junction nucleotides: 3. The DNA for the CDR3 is TGTGCCAGCAGTTACTCTGGACAGGGGACCACCTTC. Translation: CASSYSGQGTTF.

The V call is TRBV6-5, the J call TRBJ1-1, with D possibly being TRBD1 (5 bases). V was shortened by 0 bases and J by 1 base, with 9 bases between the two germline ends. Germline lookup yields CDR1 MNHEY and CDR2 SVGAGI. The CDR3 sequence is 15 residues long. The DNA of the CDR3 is TGTGCCAGCAGTTACTCTGACAGAAAGAACACTGAAGCTTTCTTT. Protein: CASSYSDRKNTEAFF.